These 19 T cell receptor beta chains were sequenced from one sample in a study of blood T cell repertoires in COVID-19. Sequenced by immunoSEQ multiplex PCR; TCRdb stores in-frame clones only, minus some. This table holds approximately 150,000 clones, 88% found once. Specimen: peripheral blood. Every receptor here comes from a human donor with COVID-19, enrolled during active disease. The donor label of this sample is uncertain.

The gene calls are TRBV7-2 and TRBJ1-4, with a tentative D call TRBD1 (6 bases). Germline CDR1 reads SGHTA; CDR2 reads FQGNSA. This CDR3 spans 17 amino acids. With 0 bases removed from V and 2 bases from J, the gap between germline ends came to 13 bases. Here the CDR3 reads CASSLATGRVTNEKLFF. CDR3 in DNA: TGTGCCAGCAGCTTAGCTACAGGGCGGGTGACTAATGAAAAACTGTTTTTT.

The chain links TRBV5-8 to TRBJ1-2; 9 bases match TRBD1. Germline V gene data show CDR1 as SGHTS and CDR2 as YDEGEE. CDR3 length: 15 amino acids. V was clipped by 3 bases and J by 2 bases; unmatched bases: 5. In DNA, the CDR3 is TGTGCCAGCAGCTCCTCCGACAGGGGGAACTATGGCTACACCTTC. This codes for CASSSSDRGNYGYTF.

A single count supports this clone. The CDR3 spells CSASSQGVIGYTF. The CDR3 DNA reads as TGCAGTGCTAGTTCGCAGGGGGTAATTGGCTACACCTTC. This sequence joins TRBV20-1 and TRBJ1-2, with 7 nucleotides matching TRBD1. The CDR3 has 13 amino acids. Germline values: CDR1 DFQATT, CDR2 SNEGSKA (reference sequence). V gave up 3 bases and J gave up 7 bases; unmatched junction bases: 8.

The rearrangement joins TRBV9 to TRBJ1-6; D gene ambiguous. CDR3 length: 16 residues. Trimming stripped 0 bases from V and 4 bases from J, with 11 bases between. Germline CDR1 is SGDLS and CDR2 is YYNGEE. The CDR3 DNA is TGTGCCAGCAGCGTAGGGCGCGACTGGTATAATTCACCCCTCCACTTT. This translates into CASSVGRDWYNSPLHF. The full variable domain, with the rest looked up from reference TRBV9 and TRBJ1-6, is DSGVTQTPKHLITATGQRVTLRCSPRSGDLSVYWYQQSLDQGLQFLIQYYNGEERAKGNILERFSAQQFPDLHSELNLSSLELGDSALYFCASSVGRDWYNSPLHFGNGTRLTVT.

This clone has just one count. CDR3 nucleotides: TGTGCCAGCAGCTTGTATAATGGCTACACCTTC. As protein: CASSLYNGYTF. This chain links TRBV5-6 with TRBJ1-2; no firm D call. Germline values: CDR1 SGHDT, CDR2 YYEEEE. CDR3 size: 11 residues. The V gene lost 1 base and the J gene lost 6 bases, with 4 bases spanning the gap.

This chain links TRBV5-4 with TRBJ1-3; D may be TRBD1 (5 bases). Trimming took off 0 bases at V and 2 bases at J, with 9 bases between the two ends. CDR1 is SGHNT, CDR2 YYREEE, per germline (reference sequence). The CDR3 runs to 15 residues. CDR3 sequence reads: CASSLDRGAGNTIYF. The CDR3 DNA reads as TGTGCCAGCAGCTTGGATAGGGGCGCTGGAAACACCATATATTTT.

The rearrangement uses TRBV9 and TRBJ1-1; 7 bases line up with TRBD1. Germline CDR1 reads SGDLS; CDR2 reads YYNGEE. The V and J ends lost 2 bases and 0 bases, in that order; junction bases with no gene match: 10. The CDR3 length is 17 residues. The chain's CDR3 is CASSVDRVIRMNTEAFF. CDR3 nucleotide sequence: TGTGCCAGCAGCGTCGACAGGGTGATACGCATGAACACTGAAGCTTTCTTT.

The CDR3 DNA is TGTGCCAGCAGTTACCTAAATAACTATGGCTACACCTTC. It encodes CASSYLNNYGYTF. The gene calls are TRBV6-2 or TRBV6-3 and TRBJ1-2; D is ambiguous. This CDR3 is built from 13 residues. The germline V gene has CDR1 MNHEY and CDR2 SVGEGT. Trimming left V 2 bases short and J 1 base short, with 5 bases between.

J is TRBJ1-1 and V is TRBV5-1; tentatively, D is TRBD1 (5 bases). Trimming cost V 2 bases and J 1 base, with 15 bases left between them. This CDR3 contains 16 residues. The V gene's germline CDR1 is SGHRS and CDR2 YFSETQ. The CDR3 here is CASSFGGGQGNTEAFF. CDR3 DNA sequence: TGCGCCAGCAGCTTCGGGGGAGGGCAGGGGAACACTGAAGCTTTCTTT.

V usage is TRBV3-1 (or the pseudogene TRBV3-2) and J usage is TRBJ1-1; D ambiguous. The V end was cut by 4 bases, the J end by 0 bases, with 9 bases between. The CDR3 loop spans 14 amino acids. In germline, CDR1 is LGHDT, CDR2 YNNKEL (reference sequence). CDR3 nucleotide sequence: TGTGCCAGCAGCCTCCGGGGAATGAACACTGAAGCTTTCTTT. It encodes CASSLRGMNTEAFF.

CDR3 protein: CASSAGGSGIPYEQYF. DNA of the CDR3: TGTGCCAGCAGCGCCGGGGGTAGCGGGATCCCCTACGAGCAGTACTTC. The chain combines TRBV9 with TRBJ2-7; 8 bases map to TRBD2. This CDR3 comprises 16 residues. Losses at the gene ends were 3 bases for V and 2 bases for J; bases not matched to a gene: 10. The V gene's germline CDR1 is SGDLS and CDR2 YYNGEE.

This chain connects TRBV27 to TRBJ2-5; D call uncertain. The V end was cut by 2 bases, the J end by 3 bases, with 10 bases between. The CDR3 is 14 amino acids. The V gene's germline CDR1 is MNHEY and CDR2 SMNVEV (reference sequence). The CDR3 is CASSLIRSEETQYF. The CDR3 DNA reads TGTGCCAGCAGTTTAATACGCAGCGAAGAGACCCAGTACTTC.

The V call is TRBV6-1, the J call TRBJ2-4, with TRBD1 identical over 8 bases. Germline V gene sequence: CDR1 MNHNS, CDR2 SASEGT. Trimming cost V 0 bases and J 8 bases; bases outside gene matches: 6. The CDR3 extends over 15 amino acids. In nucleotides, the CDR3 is TGTGCCAGCAGTGAAGCCTCAGGGGGCCGGGACATTCAGTACTTC. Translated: CASSEASGGRDIQYF.

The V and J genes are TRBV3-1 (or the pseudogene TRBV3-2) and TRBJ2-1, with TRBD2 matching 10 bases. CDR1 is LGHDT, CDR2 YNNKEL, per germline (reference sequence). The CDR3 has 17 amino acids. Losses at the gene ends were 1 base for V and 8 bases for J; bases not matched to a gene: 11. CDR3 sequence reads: CASSQAPLSGGEDEQFF. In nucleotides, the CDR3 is TGTGCCAGCAGCCAAGCCCCCCTCAGCGGGGGGGAGGATGAGCAGTTCTTC.

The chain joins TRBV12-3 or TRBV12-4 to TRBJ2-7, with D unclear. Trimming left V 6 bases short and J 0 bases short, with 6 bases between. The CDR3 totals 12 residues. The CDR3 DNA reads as TGTGCCAGCAGGCTTAGCTCCTACGAGCAGTACTTC. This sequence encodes CASRLSSYEQYF.

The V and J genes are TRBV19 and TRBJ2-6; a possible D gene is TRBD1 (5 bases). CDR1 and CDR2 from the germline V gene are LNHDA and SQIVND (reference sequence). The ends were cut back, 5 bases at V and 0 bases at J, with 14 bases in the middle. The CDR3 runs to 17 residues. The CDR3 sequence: CASSLYGHNSGANVLTF. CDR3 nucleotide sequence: TGTGCCAGTAGTCTATATGGACACAACTCTGGGGCCAACGTCCTGACTTTC.

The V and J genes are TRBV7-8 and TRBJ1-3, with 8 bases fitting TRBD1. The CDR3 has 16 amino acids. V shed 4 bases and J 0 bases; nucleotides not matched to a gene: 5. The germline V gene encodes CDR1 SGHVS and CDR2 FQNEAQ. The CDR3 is CASSYGQGSSGNTIYF. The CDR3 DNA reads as TGTGCCAGCAGCTACGGACAGGGATCCTCTGGAAACACCATATATTTT.

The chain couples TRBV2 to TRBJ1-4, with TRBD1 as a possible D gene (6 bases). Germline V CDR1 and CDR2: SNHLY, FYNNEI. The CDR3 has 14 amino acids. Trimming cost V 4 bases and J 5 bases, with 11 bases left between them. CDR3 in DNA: TGTGCCAGCAGTGGTAGACAGGAGAATGAAAAACTGTTTTTT. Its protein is CASSGRQENEKLFF.

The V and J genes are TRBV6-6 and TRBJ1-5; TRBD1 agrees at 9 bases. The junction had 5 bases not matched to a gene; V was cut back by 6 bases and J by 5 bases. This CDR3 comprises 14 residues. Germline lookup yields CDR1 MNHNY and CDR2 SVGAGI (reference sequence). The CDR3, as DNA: TGTGCCAGCAGATGGGACAGGGATGATCAGCCCCAGCATTTT. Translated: CASRWDRDDQPQHF.